These T cell receptor beta chains were read from a single sample in a study of blood T cell repertoires in COVID-19. Sequencing was performed with immunoSEQ multiplex PCR; in TCRdb, only in-frame clones are kept and a portion is missing. Altogether some 220,000 clones are present, around 84% being singletons, with the ten largest covering 4% to 6%. Specimen: peripheral blood. These receptors came from a woman aged 60-75 years who had recovered from COVID-19. CDR3s include the opening cysteine and the closing phenylalanine or tryptophan. The D gene is left open where the match is weak. The size entry is marked missing in some rows and otherwise reads once, few, many or a size class.

j_call | v_call | clone_size | d_call | cdr3_nt | cdr3_aa
TRBJ1-4 | TRBV5-1 | NA | NA | TGCGCCAGCAGGCCGGACAGCGCTAATGAAAAACTGTTTTTT | CASRPDSANEKLFF
TRBJ2-1 | TRBV5-1 | NA | TRBD1 | TGCGCCAGCAGGACAGGGGTGGGCAATGAGCAGTTCTTC | CASRTGVGNEQFF
TRBJ2-2 | TRBV5-4 | NA | TRBD2 | TGTGCCAGCAGCTTAGGCGGGGGGTCTCTCACCGGGGAGCTGTTTTTT | CASSLGGGSLTGELFF
TRBJ2-1 | TRBV7-9 | NA | NA | TGTGCCAGCAGCTCATTAGCTCTCCCCCCGAATGAGCAGTTCTTC | CASSSLALPPNEQFF
TRBJ2-2 | TRBV7-9 | NA | TRBD2 | TGTGCCAGCAGCCCGGGGGGCGGGGAGCTGTTTTTT | CASSPGGGELFF
TRBJ2-5 | TRBV5-1 | NA | NA | TGCGCCAGCAGCCCGAGGGGGGGACAACAAGAGACCCAGTACTTC | CASSPRGGQQETQYF
TRBJ2-1 | TRBV10-1 | NA | TRBD2 | TGCGCCAGCAGTGACAGGACTAGCGGGGGCTCCTACAATGAGCAGTTCTTC | CASSDRTSGGSYNEQFF
TRBJ1-2 | TRBV7-9 | few | NA | TGTGCCAGCAGGTTAGGGGCAGATTATGGCTACACCTTC | CASRLGADYGYTF
TRBJ1-1 | TRBV15 | NA | TRBD1 | TGTGCCACCAGCAGAGATCTTGCAGGGGGGACTGAAGCTTTCTTT | CATSRDLAGGTEAFF
TRBJ1-5 | TRBV5-8 | NA | NA | TGTGCCAGCAGCATTACAGTAATTAGCAATCAGCCCCAGCATTTT | CASSITVISNQPQHF
TRBJ2-4 | TRBV7-8 | NA | NA | TGTGCCAGCAGCTTTCAAGCAGGGCCCTTAGCCAAAAACATTCAGTACTTC | CASSFQAGPLAKNIQYF
TRBJ1-1 | TRBV14 | few | NA | TGTGCCAGCAGCCAACACCAGGGGCCGCTGATGAACACTGAAGCTTTCTTT | CASSQHQGPLMNTEAFF
TRBJ1-1 | TRBV11-1 | NA | NA | TGTGCCAGCAGCTTATTAGTTAAGGGGGAAACTGAAGCTTTCTTT | CASSLLVKGETEAFF
TRBJ1-5 | TRBV19 | NA | NA | TGTGCCAGTAGTGTCCTATTGGCGGTAGGCAATCAGCCCCAGCATTTT | CASSVLLAVGNQPQHF
TRBJ1-3 | TRBV12-3/TRBV12-4 | NA | TRBD1 | TGTGCCAGCAGTCCGGGACAGGGAAACACCATATATTTT | CASSPGQGNTIYF
TRBJ1-2 | TRBV10-3 | NA | NA | TGTGCCATCAGTGAGTCGGCGGGAAGCTATGGCTACACCTTC | CAISESAGSYGYTF
TRBJ1-4 | TRBV18 | NA | NA | TGTGCCAGCTCACCCCCAGGGGCAACTAATGAAAAACTGTTTTTT | CASSPPGATNEKLFF
TRBJ1-3 | TRBV11-2 | NA | TRBD1 | TGTGCCAGCAGCTTAGTCACAGGGGGCTCTGGAAACACCATATATTTT | CASSLVTGGSGNTIYF
TRBJ1-5 | TRBV12-5 | NA | NA | TGTGCTAGCGGTAATGGGGCGGATCAGCCCCAGCATTTT | CASGNGADQPQHF
TRBJ2-2 | TRBV6-1 | NA | TRBD2 | TGTGCCAGCAGTGAAGGGACTAGCGGAAACACCGGGGAGCTGTTTTTT | CASSEGTSGNTGELFF
TRBJ2-7 | TRBV6-2/TRBV6-3 | NA | NA | TGTGCCAGCAGTTACTCCCCTAGCGAGTTCTACGAGCAGTACTTC | CASSYSPSEFYEQYF
TRBJ2-5 | TRBV5-4 | once | TRBD2 | TGTGCCAGCAGCTTGCGTCGGGGGGGCACCCAAGAGACCCAGTACTTC | CASSLRRGGTQETQYF
TRBJ2-7 | TRBV7-9 | NA | NA | TGTGCCAGCAGCCGACGGGACTACGAGCAGTACTTC | CASSRRDYEQYF
TRBJ2-1 | TRBV7-9 | NA | NA | TGTGCCAGCAGCCGTATCATCACTAACAGGAACAATGAGCAGTTCTTC | CASSRIITNRNNEQFF
TRBJ2-7 | TRBV30 | NA | NA | TGTGCCTGGAGTGATGACAGGACACCCTACGAGCAGTACTTC | CAWSDDRTPYEQYF
TRBJ2-7 | TRBV18 | NA | NA | TGTGCCAGCTCACCACCGTTGACAACCTACGAGCAGTACTTC | CASSPPLTTYEQYF
TRBJ1-1 | TRBV5-4 | NA | TRBD1 | TGTGCCAGCAGCTACCGGGACAGGCTCACTGAAGCTTTCTTT | CASSYRDRLTEAFF
TRBJ1-2 | TRBV11-1 | NA | NA | TGTGCCAGCAGTCGGACACCTCGTTATGGCTACACCTTC | CASSRTPRYGYTF
TRBJ1-6 | TRBV6-5 | NA | TRBD1 | TGTGCCAGCAGCTCAGGGGGCGGTGGTTCACCCCTCCACTTT | CASSSGGGGSPLHF
TRBJ1-2 | TRBV19 | NA | NA | TGTGCCAGTAGTATAAGCAGGGGCTATGGCTACACCTTC | CASSISRGYGYTF
TRBJ2-7 | TRBV7-2 | NA | NA | TGTGCCAGCAGCCAGAGGGGGGGTCGGTTCGGCGAGCAGTACTTC | CASSQRGGRFGEQYF
TRBJ1-1 | TRBV5-1 | NA | TRBD1 | TGCGCCAGCAGCTGGGGGACAGGGGGCACTGAAGCTTTCTTT | CASSWGTGGTEAFF
TRBJ2-2 | TRBV11-3 | NA | TRBD1 | TGTGCCAGCAGCTGGGGGACAGGGAACACCGGGGAGCTGTTTTTT | CASSWGTGNTGELFF
TRBJ2-5 | TRBV5-5 | NA | NA | TGTGCCAGCAGCCGCACAGGGTTTCAAGAGACCCAGTACTTC | CASSRTGFQETQYF
TRBJ1-5 | TRBV2 | NA | NA | TGTGCCAGCAGTGCAGGGCGCAATCAGCCCCAGCATTTT | CASSAGRNQPQHF
TRBJ1-5 | TRBV15 | NA | NA | TGTGCCACCTCCGGTGGAGGAAACAATCAGCCCCAGCATTTT | CATSGGGNNQPQHF
TRBJ1-1 | TRBV7-9 | NA | TRBD1 | TGTGCCAGCAGGCGGGGACAGGGTAACACTGAAGCTTTCTTT | CASRRGQGNTEAFF
TRBJ1-3 | TRBV30 | NA | NA | TGTGCCTGGACCCCGGAGGGACCGACCCTCTGGTCCGGAAACACCATATATTTT | CAWTPEGPTLWSGNTIYF
TRBJ2-7 | TRBV27 | NA | TRBD1 | TGTGCCAGCAGTTTATCGGGGACAGCCTCCTACGAGCAGTACTTC | CASSLSGTASYEQYF
TRBJ2-5 | TRBV5-1 | once | TRBD2 | TGCGCCAGCAGCTTGGTATTAGCGGGGGAAGAGACCCAGTACTTC | CASSLVLAGEETQYF
TRBJ1-5 | TRBV6-2/TRBV6-3 | NA | TRBD1 | TGTGCCAGCAGTTACACTAACAGGGGTTATCAGCCCCAGCATTTT | CASSYTNRGYQPQHF
TRBJ2-3 | TRBV5-4 | NA | TRBD2 | TGTGCCAGCAGCTTTGGACTAGCGGGGGGGCAAGGTACGCAGTATTTT | CASSFGLAGGQGTQYF
TRBJ1-5 | TRBV5-1 | few | NA | TGCGCCAGCAGCTTGGACGGGGATTGGAATCAGCCCCAGCATTTT | CASSLDGDWNQPQHF
TRBJ2-3 | TRBV6-2/TRBV6-3 | NA | NA | TGTGCCAGCAGTTCCTCGTGGCTTAGCACAGATACGCAGTATTTT | CASSSSWLSTDTQYF
TRBJ1-4 | TRBV30 | once | TRBD1 | TGTGCCTGGAGTAGAGGGACAGGGGGTAATGAAAAACTGTTTTTT | CAWSRGTGGNEKLFF
TRBJ1-2 | TRBV13 | NA | TRBD1 | TGTGCCAGCAGCTTAGGGGGGACAGCCTTTGCAAACTATGGCTACACCTTC | CASSLGGTAFANYGYTF
TRBJ2-7 | TRBV10-3 | NA | TRBD1 | TGTGCCATCAGTTGGACAGGGGGCGACGAGCAGTACTTC | CAISWTGGDEQYF
TRBJ1-4 | TRBV10-3 | NA | TRBD1 | TGTGCCATCAGTGAACAGGGGGCGAATAATGAAAAACTGTTTTTT | CAISEQGANNEKLFF
TRBJ1-2 | TRBV13 | NA | NA | TGTGCCAGCAGCTTCCGCACGACAGTTAACTATGGCTACACCTTC | CASSFRTTVNYGYTF
TRBJ2-5 | TRBV11-2 | NA | NA | TGTGCCAGCAGCTTAGATAGACTATCTGAGACCCAGTACTTC | CASSLDRLSETQYF